Each of the 32 T cell receptor beta chains below was sequenced from the same sample in a study of blood T cell repertoires in COVID-19. Sequencing was performed with immunoSEQ multiplex PCR; in TCRdb, only in-frame clones are kept and a portion is missing. The data contain about 73,000 clones, roughly 79% of them singletons. Sequencing used peripheral blood. These receptors were taken from an older woman with acute or convalescent COVID-19.

The chain employs TRBV3-1 (or the pseudogene TRBV3-2) and TRBJ2-2; 7 bases align to TRBD2. Trimming took 2 bases from V and 0 from J; bases not matched to a gene: 3. Germline assignment: CDR1 LGHDT and CDR2 YNNKEL (reference sequence). The CDR3 runs to 16 residues. CDR3: CASSQPSGTNTGELFF. The CDR3 nucleotides are TGTGCCAGCAGCCAACCCAGCGGGACGAACACCGGGGAGCTGTTTTTT.

This clone was counted between two and nine times. The CDR3 DNA reads as TGCGCCAGCAGCTTCACTCCCTACAATGAGCAGTTCTTC. Amino acid sequence: CASSFTPYNEQFF. This chain connects TRBV5-1 to TRBJ2-1; D is ambiguous. Looked up from germline, CDR1 is SGHRS and CDR2 is YFSETQ. CDR3 length: 13 amino acids. Trimming cost V 2 bases and J 2 bases, with 5 bases left between them.

Only one count was recorded for this clone. The chain employs TRBV6-5 and TRBJ2-2; TRBD2 aligns across 7 bases. From germline, CDR1 is MNHEY and CDR2 SVGAGI. V was pared by 1 base and J by 5 bases, with 7 bases of the junction left unmatched. The CDR3 is 16 amino acids. CDR3 nucleotides: TGTGCCAGCAGTTACTACGAACGGGAGGAAACCGGGGAGCTGTTTTTT. Translated, it gives CASSYYEREETGELFF.

This clone occurred a few times. The chain carries TRBV18 and TRBJ2-1; 9 bases fit TRBD2. After removal of 2 bases from V and 6 bases from J, the junction contained 2 bases not matched to a gene. The germline CDR1 and CDR2 sequences are KGHSH and LQKENI. The CDR3 totals 14 residues. DNA for the CDR3: TGTGCCAGCTCACCAGGCGGGAGGGGCAATGAGCAGTTCTTC. Translating it yields CASSPGGRGNEQFF. Complete variable domain (other parts from reference TRBV18 and TRBJ2-1): NAGVMQNPRHLVRRRGQEARLRCSPMKGHSHVYWYRQLPEEGLKFMVYLQKENIIDESGMPKERFSAEFPKEGPSILRIQQVVRGDSAAYFCASSPGGRGNEQFFGPGTRLTVL.

The V call is TRBV7-2, the J call TRBJ2-7; TRBD1 matches at 10 bases. V trimming: 4 bases; J trimming: 4 bases; junction bases outside the gene matches: 10. CDR3 length: 16 amino acids. Germline-derived CDR1 and CDR2 are SGHTA and FQGNSA. This CDR3 reads CASSSARGQGRYEQYF. In DNA form, the CDR3 reads TGTGCCAGCAGCTCCGCCCGGGGACAGGGGAGATACGAGCAGTACTTC.

V and J are TRBV27 and TRBJ2-5; the D gene is possibly TRBD1 (5 bases). The CDR3 sequence is 18 residues long. Germline V lookup: CDR1 MNHEY, CDR2 SMNVEV (reference sequence). Between the trimmed V and J ends, which lost 6 bases and 6 bases, there was a span of 29 bases. CDR3 protein: CASSTSLIRGSLGKTQYF. The CDR3 bases are TGTGCCAGCAGCACATCCCTTATTAGGGGAAGCCTAGGGAAGACCCAGTACTTC.

This clone has ten or more counts. The chain has TRBV5-1 and TRBJ2-2, with 7 bases that match TRBD1. V gave up 5 bases and J gave up 2 bases; unmatched junction bases: 9. Germline assignment: CDR1 SGHRS and CDR2 YFSETQ. The CDR3 runs to 16 residues. Here the CDR3 reads CASRAGTVRNTGELFF. The CDR3 DNA reads as TGCGCCAGCAGAGCCGGGACAGTTCGCAACACCGGGGAGCTGTTTTTT.

The rearrangement links TRBV4-1 to TRBJ2-1; unclear D gene. The ends were cut back, 1 base at V and 8 bases at J, with 12 bases in the middle. Germline CDR1 and CDR2: MGHRA and YSYEKL. The CDR3 runs to 14 residues. The CDR3 loop is CASSQGADADEQFF. CDR3 coding DNA: TGCGCCAGCAGCCAAGGGGCTGATGCCGATGAGCAGTTCTTC.

This chain uses TRBV6-5 with TRBJ2-1; 11 positions agree with TRBD2. V trimming: 6 bases; J trimming: 7 bases; junction bases outside the gene matches: 8. CDR3 length: 15 amino acids. The germline V gene encodes CDR1 MNHEY and CDR2 SVGAGI. The CDR3 DNA reads TGTGCCAGCAGCCGAACCGGGACTAGCGGAAATGAGCAGTTCTTC. Amino acids: CASSRTGTSGNEQFF.

The V gene is TRBV6-2 or TRBV6-3, the J gene TRBJ2-2; D remains unclear. The CDR3 runs to 15 residues. Trimming took 4 bases from V and 1 from J, leaving 10 bases between them. Germline-derived CDR1 and CDR2 are MNHEY and SVGEGT. The CDR3 loop reads CASSLLPRNTGELFF. CDR3 bases: TGTGCCAGCAGTTTACTCCCTCGGAACACCGGGGAGCTGTTTTTT.

The chain uses TRBV3-1 (or the pseudogene TRBV3-2) and TRBJ1-5, with 9 positions matching TRBD1. The CDR3 loop spans 15 amino acids. Unmatched junction bases numbered 3, after V lost 5 bases and J lost 1 base. CDR1 is LGHDT and CDR2 is YNNKEL in the germline V gene (reference sequence). The CDR3 region has the DNA TGTGCCAGCAGCAAACAGGGGGCAAGCAATCAGCCCCAGCATTTT. Its translation: CASSKQGASNQPQHF.

This clone showed up just once. The chain uses TRBV14 and TRBJ1-6; 8 bases align to TRBD1. The CDR3 totals 16 residues. The germline V gene encodes CDR1 SGHDN and CDR2 FVKESK. Losses at the gene ends were 3 bases for V and 7 bases for J; bases not matched to a gene: 8. The CDR3 DNA reads TGTGCCAGCAGCCACCGGGACAGGCTCCTGAATTCACCCCTCCACTTT. Protein product: CASSHRDRLLNSPLHF.

The CDR3 is CASSWDSGTVNTEAFF. Written as DNA, the CDR3 is TGCGCCAGCAGCTGGGATTCCGGGACAGTGAACACTGAAGCTTTCTTT. This chain links TRBV5-1 with TRBJ1-1, with 7 bases that match TRBD1. The CDR3 runs 16 residues. V was clipped by 3 bases and J by 0 bases; unmatched bases: 8. Germline CDR1 is SGHRS and CDR2 is YFSETQ. Complete variable domain (other parts from reference TRBV5-1 and TRBJ1-1): KAGVTQTPRYLIKTRGQQVTLSCSPISGHRSVSWYQQTPGQGLQFLFEYFSETQRNKGNFPGRFSGRQFSNSRSEMNVSTLELGDSALYLCASSWDSGTVNTEAFFGQGTRLTVV.

The rearrangement links TRBV6-5 to TRBJ1-4; no reliable D call. This CDR3 spans 14 amino acids. V was shortened by 4 bases and J by 0 bases, with 6 bases between the two germline ends. The germline V gene has CDR1 MNHEY and CDR2 SVGAGI. CDR3 sequence (DNA): TGTGCCAGCAGTTCTAGTGCAACTAATGAAAAACTGTTTTTT. Its protein product is CASSSSATNEKLFF.

The chain is built from TRBV7-8 and TRBJ2-7, with D maybe TRBD1 (6 bases). Germline lookup yields CDR1 SGHVS and CDR2 FQNEAQ. The V gene lost 1 base and the J gene lost 2 bases, with 9 bases spanning the gap. CDR3 length: 14 residues. For the CDR3, the DNA is TGTGCCAGCAGCTTAGACAGGGTAGCCTACGAGCAGTACTTC. It is translated as CASSLDRVAYEQYF.

The rearrangement joins TRBV3-1 (or the pseudogene TRBV3-2) to TRBJ2-1, with a weak D call TRBD2 (6 bases). Germline V gives CDR1 LGHDT, CDR2 YNNKEL (reference sequence). This CDR3 is built from 16 residues. The V and J ends lost 4 bases and 7 bases respectively, with 20 bases between them. CDR3 nucleotide sequence: TGTGCCAGCAGCCTCCAAAGTGGAGGGCCGAGGAATGAGCAGTTCTTC. Translated: CASSLQSGGPRNEQFF.

This rearrangement joins TRBV4-2 to TRBJ2-2, with a tentative D call TRBD2 (5 bases). The V gene lost 2 bases and the J gene lost 5 bases, with 15 bases spanning the gap. This CDR3 region has 16 residues. Germline lookup yields CDR1 LGHNA and CDR2 YNFKEQ. CDR3 protein: CASSQLSGIRTGELFF. The CDR3 coding sequence is TGTGCCAGCAGCCAATTATCCGGGATCCGAACCGGGGAGCTGTTTTTT.

The V and J genes are TRBV6-5 and TRBJ2-5; D is possibly TRBD2 (5 bases). Germline values: CDR1 MNHEY, CDR2 SVGAGI. V lost 0 bases to trimming and J lost 4 bases, with 15 bases between them. The CDR3 is 16 residues long. CDR3 amino acids: CASSYSKRAGLETQYF. The CDR3 region has the DNA TGTGCCAGCAGTTACTCGAAGAGGGCCGGTTTAGAGACCCAGTACTTC.

The chain uses TRBV6-5 and TRBJ1-4; D remains ambiguous. The germline V and J ends were trimmed by 0 bases and 3 bases, with 8 bases remaining between them. Germline CDR1 MNHEY, CDR2 SVGAGI. The CDR3 totals 15 residues. The CDR3 nucleotides are TGTGCCAGCAGTTACTCTGTACGGTCTAATGAAAAACTGTTTTTT. This codes for CASSYSVRSNEKLFF.

The J gene is TRBJ1-2, the V gene TRBV11-2, with unresolved D. Trimming stripped 2 bases from V and 4 bases from J, with 5 bases between. This CDR3 contains 12 residues. The germline V gene encodes CDR1 SGHAT and CDR2 FQNNGV. The CDR3 nucleotides are TGTGCCAGCAGCTTACAACTCTATGGCTACACCTTC. Its translation is CASSLQLYGYTF. Drawing the rest from reference TRBV11-2 and TRBJ1-2, the complete variable domain is EAGVAQSPRYKIIEKRQSVAFWCNPISGHATLYWYQQILGQGPKLLIQFQNNGVVDDSQLPKDRFSAERLKGVDSTLKIQPAKLEDSAVYLCASSLQLYGYTFGSGTRLTVV.

For the CDR3, the DNA is TGTGCCAGCAGTTATCAGCGGGGATACGAGCAGTACTTC. The encoded protein is CASSYQRGYEQYF. This chain links TRBV12-3 or TRBV12-4 with TRBJ2-7, with TRBD2 identical over 7 bases. This CDR3 comprises 13 residues. V dropped 4 bases and J dropped 4; count of bases not matched to a gene: 4.

In regard to this clone: This sample includes further DNA sequences coding for the same CDR3. The chain links TRBV5-6 to TRBJ1-3; the D is unclear. V gave up 4 bases and J gave up 2 bases, with 10 bases separating them. Germline lookup yields CDR1 SGHDT and CDR2 YYEEEE. This CDR3 has 14 residues. CDR3 coding DNA: TGTGCCAGCAGCCCGCGCGGGACTGGAAACACCATATATTTT. It yields the protein CASSPRGTGNTIYF.

The chain is built from TRBV6-6 and TRBJ2-7; the D gene is possibly TRBD1 (5 bases). The CDR3 loop spans 15 amino acids. V was pared by 2 bases and J by 2 bases, with 13 bases between. Per germline, CDR1 MNHNY and CDR2 SVGAGI (reference sequence). The CDR3 bases are TGTGCCAGCAGTTACGGGCAGGGTCGACCCTACGAGCAGTACTTC. It specifies CASSYGQGRPYEQYF.

The genes are TRBV28 and TRBJ2-1; a possible D gene is TRBD2 (6 bases). V was shortened by 7 bases and J by 0 bases, with 13 bases between the two germline ends. Per the germline V gene, CDR1 is MDHEN and CDR2 is SYDVKM. The CDR3 spans 15 residues. The CDR3 is CASIAGTGSYNEQFF. CDR3 nucleotides: TGTGCCAGCATCGCCGGGACTGGCTCCTACAATGAGCAGTTCTTC.

The rearrangement links TRBV28 to TRBJ1-5, with 7 bases aligning to TRBD1. The CDR3 loop spans 15 amino acids. The germline V gene has CDR1 MDHEN and CDR2 SYDVKM. After removal of 7 bases from V and 6 bases from J, the junction contained 12 bases not matched to a gene. The DNA for the CDR3 is TGTGCCAGCATCCTCACAGGGGCCCGTCGTCAGCCCCAGCATTTT. It specifies CASILTGARRQPQHF. The entire variable domain, with the rest obtained from reference TRBV28 and TRBJ1-5, is as follows: DVKVTQSSRYLVKRTGEKVFLECVQDMDHENMFWYRQDPGLGLRLIYFSYDVKMKEKGDIPEGYSVSREKKERFSLILESASTNQTSMYLCASILTGARRQPQHFGDGTRLSIL.

The chain joins TRBV5-8 to TRBJ1-1; 11 nucleotides match TRBD1. The V gene end was trimmed by 0 bases and the J gene end by 0 bases; junction bases not matched to a gene: 10. The CDR3 runs 19 residues. CDR1 is SGHTS and CDR2 is YDEGEE in the germline V gene. In DNA, the CDR3 is TGTGCCAGCAGCTTGGGGGTTTGGGACAGGGGGGACATGAACACTGAAGCTTTCTTT. This sequence encodes CASSLGVWDRGDMNTEAFF.

This chain joins TRBV9 and TRBJ1-4; a possible D gene is TRBD1 (6 bases). The CDR3 covers 13 residues. With 1 base removed from V and 8 bases from J, the gap between germline ends came to 9 bases. Germline lookup yields CDR1 SGDLS and CDR2 YYNGEE. The CDR3 DNA reads TGTGCCAGCAGCGTACAGGGGAGCGAAAAACTGTTTTTT. Translation gives CASSVQGSEKLFF.

In its sample, this clone was seen a few times. The V call is TRBV11-2, the J call TRBJ1-5; tentatively, D is TRBD1 (6 bases). This CDR3 comprises 17 residues. The V end was cut by 5 bases, the J end by 2 bases, with 19 bases between. Per the germline V gene, CDR1 is SGHAT and CDR2 is FQNNGV. CDR3 sequence reads: CASSGGREGWRNQPQHF. The DNA of the CDR3 is TGTGCCAGCAGCGGGGGCAGGGAGGGGTGGCGCAATCAGCCCCAGCATTTT.

This chain joins TRBV10-2 and TRBJ1-1; D not certain. The germline V gene has CDR1 WSHSY and CDR2 SAAADI. Trimming removed 6 bases at V and 7 bases at J, with 12 bases between. This CDR3 contains 12 residues. The CDR3: CASSYGDHEAFF. The CDR3, as DNA: TGCGCCAGCAGCTACGGAGACCATGAAGCTTTCTTT.

The V call is TRBV29-1, the J call TRBJ1-4; no firm D call. The CDR3 is 10 amino acids. CDR1 and CDR2 (germline): SQVTM, ANQGSEA. Trimming left V 7 bases short and J 7 bases short, with 7 bases between. The CDR3 sequence: CSAAGEKLFF. The CDR3 coding sequence is TGCAGCGCCGCAGGTGAAAAACTGTTTTTT.

The chain uses TRBV11-3 and TRBJ2-7; TRBD2 agrees at 10 bases. Germline V gives CDR1 SGHNT, CDR2 YENEEA. The CDR3 covers 15 residues. J was trimmed by 0 bases and V by 4 bases; bases with no gene match: 3. DNA for the CDR3: TGTGCCAGCAGCTCCTCTAGCGGGGGCTCCTACGAGCAGTACTTC. This codes for CASSSSSGGSYEQYF. The full variable domain, completed using reference TRBV11-3 and TRBJ2-7, is EAGVVQSPRYKIIEKKQPVAFWCNPISGHNTLYWYLQNLGQGPELLIRYENEEAVDDSQLPKDRFSAERLKGVDSTLKIQPAELGDSAVYLCASSSSSGGSYEQYFGPGTRLTVT.

In DNA form, the CDR3 reads TGTGCCAGCAGCCGAAGCTCAGGGGCTAGCGGGAGCTACGAGCAGTACTTC. Protein sequence: CASSRSSGASGSYEQYF. V usage is TRBV28 and J usage is TRBJ2-7; 10 nucleotides agree with TRBD2. J lost 3 bases, V lost 6 bases, and 14 bases had no gene match. The CDR3 has 17 residues. The germline gives CDR1 MDHEN, CDR2 SYDVKM.